The 23 T cell receptor beta chains below come from one sample, sequenced in a study of blood T cell repertoires in COVID-19. The protocol was immunoSEQ multiplex PCR, while the TCRdb copy is restricted to in-frame clones and leaves out a portion. The table has about 250,000 clones, approximately 85% seen once. The material sequenced was peripheral blood. These receptors were taken from a man aged 45-60 years with COVID-19, enrolled during active disease.

This chain joins TRBV7-9 and TRBJ2-1; 10 bases align to TRBD1. The CDR3 runs to 15 residues. Trimming cost V 5 bases and J 2 bases; bases outside gene matches: 3. Germline lookup yields CDR1 SEHNR and CDR2 FQNEAQ (reference sequence). CDR3 in amino acids: CASSVGQGAYNEQFF. DNA for the CDR3: TGTGCCAGCAGCGTCGGACAGGGGGCCTACAATGAGCAGTTCTTC. Combining the CDR3 with reference TRBV7-9 and TRBJ2-1 gives the whole variable domain DTGVSQNPRHKITKRGQNVTFRCDPISEHNRLYWYRQTLGQGPEFLTYFQNEAQLEKSRLLSDRFSAERPKGSFSTLEIQRTEQGDSAMYLCASSVGQGAYNEQFFGPGTRLTVL.

This clone was observed a few times. The J gene is TRBJ2-7, the V gene TRBV12-3 or TRBV12-4, with 9 bases lining up with TRBD1. With V trimmed by 7 bases and J by 6 bases, 7 bases remained unmatched. The CDR3 contains 13 residues. DNA for the CDR3: TGTGCCAGCACCCCGATGACAGGGGGCGAGCAGTACTTC. As protein: CASTPMTGGEQYF.

The CDR3 protein is CASSPRQLLNTEAFF. The DNA for the CDR3 is TGCGCCAGCAGCCCCCGACAGCTACTGAACACTGAAGCTTTCTTT. This chain uses TRBV4-1 with TRBJ1-1; weak D call: TRBD1 (5 bases). The CDR3 runs to 15 residues. Germline V gene lookup returns CDR1 MGHRA and CDR2 YSYEKL. The ends were cut back, 4 bases at V and 0 bases at J, with 12 bases in the middle.

This clone was seen just once. The V and J genes are TRBV6-5 and TRBJ2-1, with 8 positions matching TRBD1. V lost 8 bases, J lost 8 bases, and 11 bases stayed unmatched. Germline values: CDR1 MNHEY, CDR2 SVGAGI. CDR3 length equals 14 residues. This chain's CDR3 is CASGERTGWDEQFF. The CDR3 DNA follows: TGTGCCAGCGGGGAGCGGACAGGGTGGGATGAGCAGTTCTTC.

In nucleotides, the CDR3 is TGTGCCAGCACTCTTTCCTCTGGAAACACCATATATTTT. It is translated as CASTLSSGNTIYF. The chain recombines TRBV6-5 with TRBJ1-3; D is unclear. The germline gives CDR1 MNHEY, CDR2 SVGAGI. Trimming took off 7 bases at V and 0 bases at J, with 7 bases between the two ends. This CDR3 has 13 residues.

The chain joins TRBV23-1 to TRBJ2-7; possibly TRBD2 for D (7 bases). TRBV23-1 is flagged as an ORF with uncertain function. This CDR3 region has 15 residues. Trimming removed 6 bases at V and 5 bases at J, with 20 bases between. The CDR3 nucleotides are TGCGCCAGCAGGGGTCGTCCGGGGGGCTGGGACGAGCAGTACTTC. It yields the protein CASRGRPGGWDEQYF.

The chain joins TRBV4-1 to TRBJ2-1; the D is unclear. Trimming removed 4 bases at V and 3 bases at J, with 7 bases between. From germline, CDR1 is MGHRA and CDR2 YSYEKL. This CDR3 has 13 residues. CDR3 amino acids: CASSPGFYNEQFF. The CDR3 bases are TGCGCCAGCAGCCCCGGTTTCTACAATGAGCAGTTCTTC.

This clone was seen only a few times. V gene TRBV5-5 combines with J gene TRBJ2-7, with a tentative D call TRBD1 (5 bases). The germline V and J ends were trimmed by 5 bases and 0 bases, with 18 bases remaining between them. Germline lookup yields CDR1 SGHKS and CDR2 YYEKEE (reference sequence). The CDR3 consists of 16 residues. CDR3 nucleotide sequence: TGTGCCAGCAGTCTTCCCGGACATACCGGCTCCTACGAGCAGTACTTC. It codes for CASSLPGHTGSYEQYF.

The CDR3 nucleotides read TGTGCCAGCAGCTTCCCTTTGGCAGGGGGTGAGACCCAGTACTTC. This encodes CASSFPLAGGETQYF. The chain has TRBV7-2 and TRBJ2-5; 7 positions match TRBD1. This CDR3 region has 15 residues. The J segment lost 5 bases and the V segment lost 3 bases, leaving 9 bases of the junction unmatched. Germline V gene sequence: CDR1 SGHTA, CDR2 FQGNSA.

The rearrangement links TRBV19 to TRBJ2-7; D not certain. Germline assignment: CDR1 LNHDA and CDR2 SQIVND (reference sequence). Trimming took 0 bases from V and 5 from J, leaving 11 bases between them. This CDR3 contains 14 residues. The CDR3, as DNA: TGTGCCAGTAGTATAGATCTATTCGCCAACGAGCAGTACTTC. Protein sequence: CASSIDLFANEQYF.

The J gene is TRBJ2-3, the V gene TRBV5-1, with a weak D call TRBD1 (6 bases). V gave up 5 bases and J gave up 5 bases, with 18 bases separating them. The CDR3 is 15 residues long. Germline V CDR1 and CDR2: SGHRS, YFSETQ. CDR3 amino acids: CASRRGLRGLDTQYF. CDR3 DNA sequence: TGCGCCAGCAGGCGCGGCCTCAGGGGCTTAGATACGCAGTATTTT.

The chain uses TRBV7-9 and TRBJ2-7, with a possible D match to TRBD2 (6 bases). Trimming shortened V by 3 bases and J by 0 bases, and 18 bases separated the two germline ends. This CDR3 comprises 17 residues. The V gene's germline CDR1 is SEHNR and CDR2 FQNEAQ (reference sequence). CDR3 protein: CASSFGPWRGDSYEQYF. DNA for the CDR3: TGTGCCAGCAGCTTTGGTCCCTGGAGGGGCGACTCCTACGAGCAGTACTTC.

This clone has at least ten counts. The CDR3 DNA reads as TGTGCCAGCGAGGGGGCTACGAACACCGGGGAGCTGTTTTTT. It encodes CASEGATNTGELFF. The chain recombines TRBV5-4 with TRBJ2-2; 7 bases are shared with TRBD1. V shed 7 bases and J 0 bases; nucleotides not matched to a gene: 3. The CDR3 runs to 14 residues. The germline CDR1 and CDR2 sequences are SGHNT and YYREEE (reference sequence).

V usage is TRBV5-5 and J usage is TRBJ2-3, with 7 bases aligning to TRBD1. Germline CDR1 and CDR2: SGHKS and YYEKEE (reference sequence). The V segment lost 4 bases and the J segment 3 bases; nucleotides outside the gene matches: 5. CDR3 length: 14 amino acids. CDR3 amino acids: CASSRQGWTDTQYF. CDR3 DNA: TGTGCCAGCAGCAGACAGGGTTGGACAGATACGCAGTATTTT.

This clone was observed once. The CDR3 protein is CGVPTVRRQGGDEQYF. The DNA for the CDR3 is TGTGGCGTTCCGACCGTTCGAAGACAGGGGGGAGACGAGCAGTACTTC. The V call is TRBV19, the J call TRBJ2-7, with 9 bases identical to TRBD1. The CDR3 is 16 residues long. CDR1 is LNHDA, CDR2 SQIVND, per germline (reference sequence).

J is TRBJ1-1 and V is TRBV6-2 or TRBV6-3, with 9 bases aligning to TRBD1. Looked up from germline, CDR1 is MNHEY and CDR2 is SVGEGT. V lost 6 bases to trimming and J lost 5 bases; unmatched junction nucleotides: 10. This CDR3 comprises 15 residues. The CDR3 DNA follows: TGTGCCAGCAGCTCAATGGGACAGGGAGGAACTGAAGCTTTCTTT. Its translation is CASSSMGQGGTEAFF.

The chain recombines TRBV7-9 with TRBJ2-3, with 14 bases lining up with TRBD2. The CDR3 covers 19 residues. Losses at the gene ends were 7 bases for V and 0 bases for J; bases not matched to a gene: 12. Germline V gene sequence: CDR1 SEHNR, CDR2 FQNEAQ (reference sequence). The CDR3 loop reads CASTRDKGLAGGSTDTQYF. The CDR3 DNA reads TGTGCCAGCACCAGAGATAAAGGACTAGCGGGGGGAAGCACAGATACGCAGTATTTT. Based on the CDR3 plus reference TRBV7-9 and TRBJ2-3, the full variable domain is DTGVSQNPRHKITKRGQNVTFRCDPISEHNRLYWYRQTLGQGPEFLTYFQNEAQLEKSRLLSDRFSAERPKGSFSTLEIQRTEQGDSAMYLCASTRDKGLAGGSTDTQYFGPGTRLTVL.

The sample holds a few counts of this clone. The chain couples TRBV7-9 to TRBJ2-7; D gene uncertain. This CDR3 region has 11 residues. V was shortened by 8 bases and J by 6 bases, with 11 bases between the two germline ends. In germline, CDR1 is SEHNR, CDR2 FQNEAQ (reference sequence). CDR3 amino acids: CASDNIGEQYF. In nucleotides, the CDR3 is TGTGCCAGCGATAATATCGGCGAGCAGTACTTC.

The chain couples TRBV6-5 to TRBJ1-2, with D maybe TRBD1 (6 bases). From germline, CDR1 is MNHEY and CDR2 SVGAGI. This CDR3 contains 12 residues. V dropped 7 bases and J dropped 1 base, with 7 bases sitting between them. The CDR3, as DNA: TGTGCCAGCAAGGACAGTAACTATGGCTACACCTTC. This sequence encodes CASKDSNYGYTF.

This sequence joins TRBV20-1 and TRBJ2-7, with D tentatively TRBD2 (5 bases). Germline-derived CDR1 and CDR2 are DFQATT and SNEGSKA (reference sequence). Trimming stripped 1 base from V and 4 bases from J, with 5 bases between. The CDR3 consists of 11 residues. The CDR3: CSARGGYEQYF. CDR3 nucleotides: TGCAGTGCTAGAGGAGGGTACGAGCAGTACTTC.

This chain joins TRBV27 and TRBJ1-4, with D perhaps TRBD1 (5 bases). Trimming stripped 6 bases from V and 6 bases from J, with 17 bases between. This CDR3 is 15 amino acids long. CDR1 is MNHEY and CDR2 is SMNVEV in the germline V gene (reference sequence). The CDR3 loop is CASRTVGGLDEKLFF. For the CDR3, the DNA is TGTGCCAGCAGGACCGTGGGGGGGTTGGATGAAAAACTGTTTTTT.

This chain joins TRBV10-1 and TRBJ2-3; 14 nucleotides align to TRBD2. The CDR3 covers 17 residues. Germline V gene data show CDR1 as WNHNN and CDR2 as SYGVQD (reference sequence). Losses at the gene ends were 3 bases for V and 9 bases for J; bases not matched to a gene: 11. For the CDR3, the DNA is TGCGCCAGCAGTGATTTGGGACTAGCGGGGGCCAGGGGGACGCAGTATTTT. It translates to CASSDLGLAGARGTQYF.

The CDR3 loop reads CSVYEGANTGELFF. DNA of the CDR3: TGCAGCGTTTATGAGGGGGCGAACACCGGGGAGCTGTTTTTT. The rearrangement links TRBV29-1 to TRBJ2-2; maybe TRBD1 (6 bases). CDR3 length: 14 residues. Per germline, CDR1 SQVTM and CDR2 ANQGSEA. Trimming took off 5 bases at V and 0 bases at J, with 10 bases between the two ends.